This is a list of T cell receptor beta chains from one sample in a study of T-cell reconstitution after alpha-beta-depleted transplantation in children. A single record per CDR3 protein comes from TCRdb applying MiXCR to the PCR reads. The sample lists a few hundred thousand distinct CDR3 sequences; roughly 8.2% were seen once. This material consisted of peripheral blood, taken 360 days after TCRalphabeta/CD19-depleted stem cell transplant. All receptors come from a female patient between 2 and 15 years old who had a stem cell transplant for Fanconi anemia, so the T cells may come from the graft donor. Each CDR3 is given with its conserved first and last residue. D genes are given only for firm matches. Expanded clones get a size class; other rows say once, few or many, or leave the size out.

j_call clone_size d_call v_call cdr3_aa cdr3_nt
TRBJ2-5 NA NA TRBV18 CASSPRAEETQYF TGTGCCAGCTCACCAAGGGCCGAAGAGACCCAGTACTTC
TRBJ1-4 NA TRBD1 TRBV7-9 CASSTWDRGATNEKLFF TGTGCCAGCAGCACATGGGACAGGGGAGCAACTAATGAAAAACTGTTTTTT
TRBJ2-7 many NA TRBV6-1 CASSETTGPYEQYF TGTGCCAGCAGTGAAACGACCGGACCCTACGAGCAGTACTTC
TRBJ2-3 many NA TRBV28 CASTKFQEVTDTQYF TGTGCCAGCACCAAATTCCAAGAAGTGACAGATACGCAGTATTTT
TRBJ2-1 many TRBD2 TRBV5-1 CASSYSGGSYNEQFF TGTGCCAGCAGTTATAGCGGGGGCAGCTACAATGAGCAGTTCTTC
TRBJ2-5 many TRBD2 TRBV5-1 CASRPGLAVQETQYF TGCGCCAGCCGGCCGGGACTAGCGGTCCAAGAGACCCAGTACTTC
TRBJ2-7 few NA TRBV20-1 CSNRGSSYEQYF TGCAGCAACCGGGGGAGCTCCTACGAGCAGTACTTC
TRBJ1-2 many NA TRBV7-2 CASSLTDFLYGYTF TGTGCCAGCAGCTTAACAGACTTTCTCTATGGCTACACCTTC
TRBJ2-7 NA NA TRBV4-3 CASSLNPTGDPYEQYF TGCGCCAGCAGCCTAAACCCGACAGGAGACCCCTACGAGCAGTACTTC
TRBJ2-3 NA TRBD2 TRBV6-5 CASSHTFIGRGGTDTQYF TGTGCCAGCAGTCACACCTTCATCGGGCGGGGGGGCACAGATACGCAGTATTTT
TRBJ2-5 NA TRBD1 TRBV27 CAKGQGETQYF TGTGCCAAAGGACAGGGAGAGACCCAGTACTTC
TRBJ1-4 many TRBD1 TRBV4-1 CASSQGTGGEKLFF TGCGCCAGCAGCCAAGGGACAGGTGGCGAAAAACTGTTTTTT
TRBJ2-1 many TRBD2 TRBV20-1 CSANLPRGGNEQFF TGCAGTGCTAACCTCCCGCGGGGGGGTAATGAGCAGTTCTTC
TRBJ2-7 many NA TRBV5-1 CASSPGTYYEQYF TGCGCCAGCAGCCCCGGGACCTACTACGAGCAGTACTTC
TRBJ2-7 many NA TRBV3-1 CASSQGSYEQYF TGTGCCAGCAGCCAAGGATCCTACGAGCAGTACTTC
TRBJ2-1 many NA TRBV7-7 CASSLSFADEQFF TGTGCTAGCAGCTTATCGTTTGCCGATGAGCAGTTCTTC
TRBJ2-1 many NA TRBV7-3 CASSLTGRGNEQFF TGTGCCAGCAGCTTAACGGGTCGGGGAAATGAGCAGTTCTTC
TRBJ1-4 NA NA TRBV7-2 CASSLVLATNEKLFF TGTGCCAGCAGCTTAGTTCTTGCAACTAATGAAAAACTGTTTTTT
TRBJ2-7 many NA TRBV7-8 CASSLGGLGSYEQYF TGTGCCAGCAGCTTAGGGGGTTTAGGCTCCTACGAGCAGTACTTC
TRBJ2-1 NA TRBD2 TRBV7-3 CASSSLGLAGGPSYNEQFF TGTGCCAGCAGCTCCCTGGGGCTAGCGGGGGGGCCTTCCTACAATGAGCAGTTCTTC
TRBJ2-1 many NA TRBV7-9 CASAPLDPYYNEQFF TGTGCCAGCGCACCCCTAGACCCTTATTACAATGAGCAGTTCTTC
TRBJ2-7 many NA TRBV25-1 CASSAVEGTYEQYF TGTGCCAGCAGTGCCGTGGAGGGTACCTACGAGCAGTACTTC
TRBJ2-5 few NA TRBV10-2 CASGTGRQETQYF TGCGCCAGCGGAACAGGGAGACAAGAGACCCAGTACTTC
TRBJ2-1 NA TRBD2 TRBV3-1 CASSQQGLAGNEQFF TGTGCCAGCAGCCAACAGGGACTAGCGGGGAATGAGCAGTTCTTC
TRBJ2-5 many NA TRBV5-1 CASSLYRNQETQYF TGCGCCAGCAGCTTGTACAGAAACCAAGAGACCCAGTACTTC
TRBJ1-4 many NA TRBV12-3/TRBV12-4 CASSFGTSNEKLFF TGTGCCAGCAGTTTCGGGACATCTAATGAAAAACTGTTTTTT
TRBJ1-5 NA NA TRBV7-2 CASSYVGFNQPQHF TGTGCCAGCAGCTACGTGGGGTTCAATCAGCCCCAGCATTTT
TRBJ2-1 many TRBD2 TRBV12-3/TRBV12-4 CASSSSGTVGQFF TGTGCCAGCAGTAGTAGCGGGACGGTTGGGCAGTTCTTC
TRBJ1-2 NA NA TRBV7-2 CASSRTPGRDGYTF TGTGCCAGCAGCAGGACTCCTGGGCGAGATGGCTACACCTTC
TRBJ2-4 many NA TRBV4-3 CASGDLKNIQYF TGCGCCAGCGGGGACCTCAAAAACATTCAGTACTTC
TRBJ2-7 NA NA TRBV20-1 CSASDTSPTGTLREQYF TGCAGTGCTAGTGATACCAGCCCGACAGGCACTCTTAGGGAGCAGTACTTC
TRBJ2-1 many TRBD2 TRBV24-1 CATSAYLAGGLNEQFF TGTGCCACCAGTGCCTATCTAGCGGGGGGGCTCAATGAGCAGTTCTTC
TRBJ2-5 many TRBD2 TRBV28 CATRISGNGETQYF TGTGCCACCCGAATTAGCGGGAATGGGGAGACCCAGTACTTC
TRBJ1-5 NA NA TRBV4-3 CASSQERAGAQPQHF TGCGCCAGCAGCCAAGAGCGGGCAGGGGCCCAGCCCCAGCATTTT
TRBJ1-1 NA NA TRBV5-1 CASSFNGNTEAFF TGCGCCAGCAGCTTTAACGGCAACACTGAAGCTTTCTTT
TRBJ2-4 many NA TRBV29-1 CSVEGPGGALAKNIQYF TGCAGCGTTGAAGGCCCCGGGGGAGCCCTAGCCAAAAACATTCAGTACTTC
TRBJ2-1 many TRBD2 TRBV10-3 CAISDLAGGGEQFF TGTGCCATCAGTGATTTGGCGGGAGGCGGTGAGCAGTTCTTC
TRBJ1-2 NA NA TRBV5-5 CASSFSVYGYTF TGTGCCAGCAGCTTTTCGGTCTATGGCTACACCTTC
TRBJ2-2 many TRBD2 TRBV18 CASSPGIGRLAAGELFF TGTGCCAGCTCACCGGGAATAGGAAGACTAGCGGCCGGGGAGCTGTTTTTT
TRBJ1-6 many NA TRBV12-3/TRBV12-4 CASTLWAGRSPLHF TGTGCCAGCACCCTTTGGGCAGGGAGGTCACCCCTCCACTTT
TRBJ2-2 many TRBD2 TRBV7-9 CASSPRGAGATGELFF TGTGCCAGCAGCCCTCGTGGAGCGGGAGCCACCGGGGAGCTGTTTTTT
TRBJ1-1 NA NA TRBV20-1 CSARDTGRPEAFF TGCAGTGCTAGAGACACAGGGAGGCCTGAAGCTTTCTTT
TRBJ2-2 few NA TRBV28 CASTTLLQGEGRWAGELFF TGTGCCAGCACCACCCTCCTCCAGGGGGAGGGGCGTTGGGCCGGGGAGCTGTTTTTT
TRBJ2-3 NA NA TRBV7-9 CASSLVGAGADTQYF TGTGCCAGCAGCTTAGTGGGGGCAGGGGCAGATACGCAGTATTTT
TRBJ1-1 many TRBD1 TRBV12-3/TRBV12-4 CASSPRRDRWAEAFF TGTGCCAGCAGTCCCCGCCGGGACAGGTGGGCTGAAGCTTTCTTT
TRBJ2-3 many NA TRBV21-1 CASSKGVWPGRVTQYF TGTGCCAGCAGCAAAGGAGTCTGGCCCGGAAGGGTTACGCAGTATTTT
TRBJ2-1 many TRBD2 TRBV20-1 CSARGGLAGAIVDEQFF TGCAGTGCTAGGGGGGGACTAGCGGGAGCTATAGTGGATGAGCAGTTCTTC
TRBJ1-1 many NA TRBV6-4 CASSLNGMGTEAFF TGTGCCAGCAGCCTTAACGGGATGGGAACTGAAGCTTTCTTT
TRBJ2-3 many TRBD1 TRBV20-1 CSARDRKGASTDTQYF TGCAGTGCTAGAGATAGGAAGGGGGCAAGCACAGATACGCAGTATTTT
TRBJ1-6 NA NA TRBV4-1 CASSPGHDDPPLHF TGTGCCAGCAGCCCCGGGCACGACGACCCACCCCTCCACTTT
TRBJ1-2 NA NA TRBV7-2 CASSLQGPPNF TGTGCCAGCAGCCTCCAGGGTCCCCCGAACTTC
TRBJ2-1 many TRBD1 TRBV24-1 CATGITGDRVSEQFF TGTGCCACCGGTATCACCGGAGACAGGGTGAGTGAGCAGTTCTTC
TRBJ2-3 NA NA TRBV5-1 CASTPADDFTDTQYF TGCGCCAGCACCCCAGCGGACGACTTCACAGATACGCAGTATTTT
TRBJ2-5 NA NA TRBV5-1 CASSLGLAGLETQYF TGCGCCAGCAGCTTGGGGTTGGCTGGGTTAGAGACCCAGTACTTC